One and the same sample provided the 5 T cell receptor beta chains below, sequenced in a study of regulatory T cells in long-lasting Graves disease. Indicated time point: persistent/refractory GD, antithyroid drugs over 5 years with positive TRAb. The authors made the TCR library using RNA they extracted from PBMCs. Arm-PCR of CDR3 regions with iRepertoire HTBI primers generated TCR beta libraries. TCRdb itself ran the multiplex PCR reads through MiXCR, one entry per CDR3 protein. Here the sample spans some 450,000 distinct CDR3 sequences, around a quarter being singletons. This specimen was peripheral blood mononuclear cells (PBMCs), taken when the disease was refractory, from a patient treated with antithyroid drugs. These TCRs come from a female donor with Graves disease.

This clonotype has ten or more counts. V and J are TRBV28 and TRBJ1-1, with D tentatively TRBD1 (6 bases). Trimming pared 8 bases from V and 0 bases from J, leaving 19 bases between. CDR3 length: 16 amino acids. The germline V gene has CDR1 MDHEN and CDR2 SYDVKM. The CDR3 bases are TGTGCCAGCGATTCATCCGACAGGACACTGAACACTGAAGCTTTCTTT. Residues: CASDSSDRTLNTEAFF.

This clonotype was counted only a few times. This chain connects TRBV20-1 to TRBJ2-4; D is unclear. Trimming took 0 bases from V and 0 from J, leaving 12 bases between them. Germline CDR1 and CDR2: DFQATT and SNEGSKA (reference sequence). This CDR3 contains 16 residues. CDR3 nucleotides: TGCAGTGCTAGAGATGGGGTCGTCCTAGCCAAAAACATTCAGTACTTC. Amino acid sequence: CSARDGVVLAKNIQYF.

This clonotype has a single count. The CDR3 protein is CASSWRTGKGGELFF. The CDR3 DNA sequence: TGCGCCAGCAGCTGGAGGACAGGGAAGGGCGGGGAGCTGTTTTTT. J is TRBJ2-2 and V is TRBV5-1; 8 bases are shared with TRBD1. Germline trimming cut 3 bases from V and 7 bases from J; bases unmatched to any gene: 8. This CDR3 has 15 residues. Germline V gene data show CDR1 as SGHRS and CDR2 as YFSETQ.

This clonotype was seen more than once but under ten times. CDR3 sequence: CACPRGRGFEQYF. As DNA, the CDR3 is TGTGCCTGCCCCAGAGGGAGGGGGTTTGAGCAGTACTTC. The genes are TRBV30 and TRBJ2-7; a possible D gene is TRBD2 (7 bases). V was shortened by 6 bases and J by 7 bases, with 19 bases between the two germline ends. This CDR3 is 13 amino acids long. Germline lookup yields CDR1 GTSNPN and CDR2 SVGIG (reference sequence).

With regard to this clonotype: The CDR3 does not end in the conserved phenylalanine or tryptophan, so this is likely a read error. The V and J genes are TRBV18 and TRBJ2-7; TRBD1 aligns across 10 bases. After removal of 1 base from V and 0 bases from J, the junction contained 0 bases not matched to a gene. Germline loops: CDR1 KGHSH, CDR2 LQKENI. CDR3 size: 15 residues. This CDR3 reads CASSPRQGASYEQYL. In DNA form, the CDR3 reads TGTGCCAGCTCACCACGACAGGGGGCCTCCTACGAGCAGTACCTC.